Listed here are 29 T cell receptor beta chains from one sample, sequenced in a study of graft-versus-host responses after intestinal transplantation. Using immunoSEQ multiplex PCR, the repertoire was profiled, and TCRdb retains in-frame clones only, with some absent. This sample has some 110,000 clones; 90% occur once, and the top ten carry over 0.15%. Their antigens are not known. The specimen was unstimulated CD4+ T cells sorted from spleen or lymph node cells, collected before intestinal transplant. The receptors shown here come from a human donor who received an intestinal transplant.

This clone was picked up one time. CDR3 amino acids: CSSRRDGGVETQYF. CDR3 bases: TGTTCCTCGAGGAGGGACGGAGGAGTGGAGACCCAGTACTTC. V usage is TRBV6-5 and J usage is TRBJ2-5; a weak D match, TRBD2 (6 bases). This CDR3 is 14 amino acids long. Germline lookup yields CDR1 MNHEY and CDR2 SVGAGI.

The rearrangement links TRBV4-2 to TRBJ2-6; D gene ambiguous. The germline V and J ends were trimmed by 1 base and 2 bases, with 6 bases remaining between them. The CDR3 extends over 15 amino acids. Germline V gives CDR1 LGHNA, CDR2 YNFKEQ. CDR3 nucleotides: TGTGCCAGCAGCCAAGGTCAGACTGGGGCCAACGTCCTGACTTTC. Its translation is CASSQGQTGANVLTF.

The chain joins TRBV28 to TRBJ1-4, with D uncertain. The V end lost 6 bases, the J end lost 4 bases, and 6 bases lay between the germline ends. CDR3 length: 12 amino acids. In germline, CDR1 is MDHEN, CDR2 SYDVKM. In nucleotides, the CDR3 is TGTGCCAGCAGGGGCATTAATGAAAAACTGTTTTTT. Protein product: CASRGINEKLFF.

This sequence joins TRBV5-4 and TRBJ2-7; TRBD1 matches at 10 bases. This CDR3 region has 14 residues. V shed 2 bases, J shed 12 bases, and the junction held 11 bases outside the gene matches. Germline CDR1 SGHNT, CDR2 YYREEE (reference sequence). CDR3 residues: CASSLTRTGGTSYF. CDR3 DNA: TGTGCCAGCAGCTTAACCCGGACAGGGGGGACTTCGTACTTC.

The V and J genes are TRBV6-1 and TRBJ2-7, with TRBD2 matching 10 bases. This CDR3 region has 15 residues. From germline, CDR1 is MNHNS and CDR2 SASEGT. The ends lost 3 bases at V and 5 bases at J; junction bases unmatched: 7. CDR3 residues: CASSDTGLAENEQYF. CDR3 DNA: TGTGCCAGCAGTGATACCGGACTAGCGGAGAACGAGCAGTACTTC.

The rearrangement joins TRBV28 to TRBJ1-2; 7 bases align to TRBD1. Germline CDR1 and CDR2: MDHEN and SYDVKM. The CDR3 is 16 amino acids. V dropped 2 bases and J dropped 3; count of bases not matched to a gene: 9. This CDR3 reads CASSLTPTGWDYGYTF. In DNA, the CDR3 is TGTGCCAGCAGTTTAACCCCGACAGGGTGGGACTATGGCTACACCTTC.

This clone was observed once. The V call is TRBV7-2, the J call TRBJ2-5; TRBD2 agrees at 7 bases. From germline, CDR1 is SGHTA and CDR2 FQGNSA. V shed 2 bases, J shed 10 bases, and the junction held 13 bases outside the gene matches. CDR3 length equals 15 residues. The CDR3 protein is CASSLLGGDLSDQYF. The CDR3 DNA reads as TGTGCCAGCAGCTTATTGGGGGGGGACCTATCTGACCAGTACTTC.

V is TRBV29-1 and J is TRBJ1-2; TRBD1 matches 11 bases. The V gene's germline CDR1 is SQVTM and CDR2 ANQGSEA. Trimming at V came to 7 bases and at J to 4 bases, leaving 11 bases not matched to a gene. The CDR3 extends over 15 amino acids. The CDR3 spells CSAPTRTGGVYGYTF. The DNA for the CDR3 is TGCAGCGCACCGACCCGGACAGGGGGCGTCTATGGCTACACCTTC.

This chain uses TRBV4-1 with TRBJ2-1; D possibly corresponds to TRBD1 (5 bases). CDR1 and CDR2 from the germline V gene are MGHRA and YSYEKL. The CDR3 spans 14 residues. Trimming shortened V by 1 base and J by 7 bases, and 11 bases separated the two germline ends. CDR3 loop: CASSQGIGANEQFF. In DNA, the CDR3 is TGCGCCAGCAGCCAAGGGATAGGGGCGAATGAGCAGTTCTTC.

The V gene is TRBV30, the J gene TRBJ2-3, with TRBD2 matching 14 bases. There are 16 residues in the CDR3. The ends lost 4 bases at V and 5 bases at J; junction bases unmatched: 8. Germline V gene data show CDR1 as GTSNPN and CDR2 as SVGIG (reference sequence). The CDR3 protein is CAWTPGLAGVLDTQYF. Here the CDR3 DNA reads TGTGCCTGGACCCCGGGACTAGCGGGAGTATTAGATACGCAGTATTTT.

This clone has a single count. The germline gene is not matched at one end of the junction; a read error may be the cause. This chain uses TRBV7-3 with TRBJ2-3; 10 positions match TRBD2. The CDR3 sequence is 15 residues long. CDR1 is SGHTA and CDR2 is FQGTGA in the germline V gene. The CDR3 nucleotides are TGTGCCAGCAGCGTAACTAGCGGGAAGAGAGATACGCAGTATTTT. Translation: CASSVTSGKRDTQYF.

This clone has only one observation. The CDR3: CASSDTSSYNEQFF. CDR3 DNA: TGTGCCAGCAGCGATACTAGCTCCTACAATGAGCAGTTCTTC. The chain uses TRBV9 and TRBJ2-1, with D tentatively TRBD2 (5 bases). The CDR3 extends over 14 amino acids. V lost 3 bases and J 0 bases, leaving 7 bases between the germline ends. The germline V gene encodes CDR1 SGDLS and CDR2 YYNGEE.

The V and J genes are TRBV30 and TRBJ2-2; D is ambiguous. The length of the CDR3 is 14 residues. From germline, CDR1 is GTSNPN and CDR2 SVGIG (reference sequence). V was clipped by 0 bases and J by 5 bases, with 10 bases between them. CDR3 bases: TGTGCCTGGAGTGTAGGTAGCCGGACCGGGGAGCTGTTTTTT. The encoded protein is CAWSVGSRTGELFF.

The gene calls are TRBV11-2 and TRBJ2-7, with 9 nucleotides matching TRBD2. Losses at the gene ends were 5 bases for V and 5 bases for J; bases not matched to a gene: 13. From germline, CDR1 is SGHAT and CDR2 FQNNGV. The CDR3 extends over 16 amino acids. CDR3 sequence (DNA): TGTGCCAGCAGCCTTGATGAGGGTAGCGGGGGAGACGAGCAGTACTTC. Amino acids: CASSLDEGSGGDEQYF. Full variable domain (missing parts from reference TRBV11-2 and TRBJ2-7): EAGVAQSPRYKIIEKRQSVAFWCNPISGHATLYWYQQILGQGPKLLIQFQNNGVVDDSQLPKDRFSAERLKGVDSTLKIQPAKLEDSAVYLCASSLDEGSGGDEQYFGPGTRLTVT.

The chain joins TRBV6-5 to TRBJ2-4; D is uncertain. The CDR3 totals 15 residues. The V gene's germline CDR1 is MNHEY and CDR2 SVGAGI. V was shortened by 8 bases and J by 1 base, with 15 bases between the two germline ends. DNA for the CDR3: TGTGCCAGCGGTTCCTCACAGTTGGCCAAAAACATTCAGTACTTC. Translating gives CASGSSQLAKNIQYF.

The rearrangement uses TRBV5-5 and TRBJ1-2; TRBD1 might be the D (5 bases). The CDR3 has 16 amino acids. Trimming cost V 5 bases and J 2 bases, with 19 bases left between them. CDR1 SGHKS and CDR2 YYEKEE come from the germline V gene (reference sequence). The CDR3 reads CASSPLAPTANYGYTF. The CDR3 DNA reads TGTGCCAGCAGTCCACTGGCCCCGACAGCCAACTATGGCTACACCTTC.

The chain uses TRBV5-1 and TRBJ1-2; D gene ambiguous. This CDR3 contains 13 residues. Germline V gene sequence: CDR1 SGHRS, CDR2 YFSETQ. The V end was cut by 5 bases, the J end by 6 bases, with 14 bases between. Written as DNA, the CDR3 is TGCGCCAGCAGAGTCGGAACAAGCGATGGCTACACCTTC. Its translation is CASRVGTSDGYTF.

The rearrangement uses TRBV29-1 and TRBJ2-5, with 11 bases identical to TRBD1. With 5 bases clipped from V and 5 bases from J, the junction kept 7 bases outside the gene matches. This CDR3 has 14 amino acids. The germline V gene has CDR1 SQVTM and CDR2 ANQGSEA. CDR3 coding DNA: TGCAGCGTTAGGGACAGGGGGATAAGGGAGACCCAGTACTTC. Translating it yields CSVRDRGIRETQYF.

The CDR3: CASSDGGGANVLTF. In DNA, the CDR3 is TGTGCCAGTAGTGATGGAGGTGGGGCCAACGTCCTGACTTTC. The chain links TRBV19 to TRBJ2-6; perhaps TRBD2 as D (5 bases). V was trimmed by 5 bases and J by 3 bases, leaving 8 bases between them. Germline lookup yields CDR1 LNHDA and CDR2 SQIVND (reference sequence). This CDR3 has 14 amino acids.

This chain links TRBV5-1 with TRBJ2-1; 11 bases are shared with TRBD2. The CDR3 has 18 amino acids. V was pared by 4 bases and J by 8 bases, with 17 bases of the junction left unmatched. CDR1 is SGHRS and CDR2 is YFSETQ in the germline V gene. For the CDR3, the DNA is TGCGCCAGCAGCGCCGCCCAATTCTATAGCGGGGGGGCCGATGAGCAGTTCTTC. Translating gives CASSAAQFYSGGADEQFF.

V gene TRBV5-1 combines with J gene TRBJ2-3, with TRBD2 identical over 15 bases. V dropped 2 bases and J dropped 2; count of bases not matched to a gene: 6. The CDR3 is 18 residues long. Germline CDR1 and CDR2: SGHRS and YFSETQ. The CDR3 region is CASSFLGTSGRSTDTQYF. The CDR3 DNA sequence: TGCGCCAGCAGCTTCTTGGGGACTAGCGGGAGGTCCACAGATACGCAGTATTTT. The full variable domain, rest sourced from reference TRBV5-1 and TRBJ2-3, is KAGVTQTPRYLIKTRGQQVTLSCSPISGHRSVSWYQQTPGQGLQFLFEYFSETQRNKGNFPGRFSGRQFSNSRSEMNVSTLELGDSALYLCASSFLGTSGRSTDTQYFGPGTRLTVL.

This sequence joins TRBV2 and TRBJ2-5, with TRBD2 matching 15 bases. From germline, CDR1 is SNHLY and CDR2 FYNNEI. CDR3 length: 14 residues. Trimming removed 6 bases from V and 5 bases from J; junction bases left unmatched: 1. Here the CDR3 reads CASSGTSGRETQYF. For the CDR3, the DNA is TGTGCCAGCAGCGGGACTAGCGGGAGGGAGACCCAGTACTTC.

V is TRBV27 and J is TRBJ2-7; 9 bases map to TRBD1. J was trimmed by 3 bases and V by 3 bases; bases with no gene match: 6. CDR3 length: 15 amino acids. CDR1 MNHEY and CDR2 SMNVEV come from the germline V gene (reference sequence). The chain's CDR3 is CASSFRDRAVYEQYF. DNA of the CDR3: TGTGCCAGCAGTTTTAGGGACAGGGCAGTCTACGAGCAGTACTTC.

The chain combines TRBV14 with TRBJ2-7; no clear D gene. The CDR3 is 14 amino acids. CDR1 and CDR2 (germline): SGHDN, FVKESK. V lost 0 bases and J lost 3, with 9 bases in between. CDR3 bases: TGTGCCAGCAGCCAAGACTGGCCCCACTACGAGCAGTACTTC. Translating it yields CASSQDWPHYEQYF.

V usage is TRBV5-1 and J usage is TRBJ1-1, with 7 bases that match TRBD1. The CDR3 totals 14 residues. J lost 1 base, V lost 0 bases, and 0 bases had no gene match. Germline values: CDR1 SGHRS, CDR2 YFSETQ. For the CDR3, the DNA is TGCGCCAGCAGCTTGGGGGACAGGAACACTGAAGCTTTCTTT. It yields the protein CASSLGDRNTEAFF.

CDR3 amino acids: CASSQSSISDTQYF. The CDR3 nucleotides are TGTGCCAGCTCACAAAGCTCGATTTCCGATACGCAGTATTTT. The chain links TRBV18 to TRBJ2-3; D gene uncertain. CDR1 and CDR2 from the germline V gene are KGHSH and LQKENI. Trimming took off 4 bases at V and 6 bases at J, with 14 bases between the two ends. CDR3 length equals 14 residues.

A word on this clone: Other DNA sequences in this specimen translate into the identical CDR3. The chain recombines TRBV5-1 with TRBJ1-2; TRBD1 might be the D (5 bases). V was clipped by 1 base and J by 1 base, with 8 bases between them. There are 14 residues in the CDR3. The germline V gene has CDR1 SGHRS and CDR2 YFSETQ. The CDR3 spells CASSLRDSNYGYTF. The CDR3 nucleotides are TGCGCCAGCAGCTTGAGAGACAGTAACTATGGCTACACCTTC. The entire variable domain, with the rest obtained from reference TRBV5-1 and TRBJ1-2, is as follows: KAGVTQTPRYLIKTRGQQVTLSCSPISGHRSVSWYQQTPGQGLQFLFEYFSETQRNKGNFPGRFSGRQFSNSRSEMNVSTLELGDSALYLCASSLRDSNYGYTFGSGTRLTVV.

The rearrangement links TRBV7-2 to TRBJ1-2; D is possibly TRBD1 (5 bases). The CDR3 loop spans 14 amino acids. The germline V gene encodes CDR1 SGHTA and CDR2 FQGNSA. Between the trimmed V and J ends, which lost 5 bases and 4 bases, there was a span of 14 bases. CDR3 residues: CASSRRVESYGYTF. For the CDR3, the DNA is TGTGCCAGCAGCCGCAGGGTGGAAAGCTATGGCTACACCTTC.

The CDR3 here is CASSFTSGVPRVGADTQYF. For the CDR3, the DNA is TGTGCCAGCAGTTTCACTAGCGGGGTACCCAGGGTAGGCGCAGATACGCAGTATTTT. The V call is TRBV27, the J call TRBJ2-3; 10 nucleotides line up with TRBD2. V gave up 3 bases and J gave up 4 bases; unmatched junction bases: 16. The V gene's germline CDR1 is MNHEY and CDR2 SMNVEV (reference sequence). The CDR3 has 19 amino acids.